These 26 T cell receptor beta chains share one sample of origin, sequenced in a study of T cells in Graves' hyperthyroidism and ophthalmopathy. Amplified TCR beta CDR3 regions derived from RNA transcripts. With the HTBI primer set, the TCR CDR3 went through a first round of RT-PCR. TCRdb analysed the multiplex PCR reads with MiXCR anew, one entry per CDR3 protein. Of around 300,000 distinct CDR3 sequences in the sample, 14% were seen once. Input material: blood. The receptors were gathered from a woman younger than 45 with Graves' hyperthyroidism.

The sample holds many counts of this clonotype. V gene TRBV29-1 combines with J gene TRBJ1-1, with D possibly TRBD1 on 5 matching bases. This CDR3 has 13 residues. From germline, CDR1 is SQVTM and CDR2 ANQGSEA. V lost 5 bases and J lost 4, with 14 bases in between. For the CDR3, the DNA is TGCAGCGTTTGTCACGGGGGAGTCACTGAAGCTTTCTTT. Protein product: CSVCHGGVTEAFF.

Many counts were recorded for this clonotype. This sequence joins TRBV28 and TRBJ2-1, with D perhaps TRBD2 (6 bases). CDR3 length: 16 amino acids. Germline V gene sequence: CDR1 MDHEN, CDR2 SYDVKM. V was clipped by 2 bases and J by 0 bases, with 11 bases between them. This CDR3 reads CASSLRLASSYNEQFF. In DNA, the CDR3 is TGTGCCAGCAGTTTAAGGCTAGCGAGCTCCTACAATGAGCAGTTCTTC.

V usage is TRBV20-1 and J usage is TRBJ2-2, with 10 bases lining up with TRBD2. J lost 2 bases, V lost 2 bases, and 5 bases had no gene match. This CDR3 is 16 amino acids long. Per germline, CDR1 DFQATT and CDR2 SNEGSKA (reference sequence). Here the CDR3 reads CSARPSGSGNTGELFF. The DNA of the CDR3 is TGCAGTGCTAGACCTAGCGGGAGCGGTAACACCGGGGAGCTGTTTTTT.

This clonotype was detected ten times or more. The chain has TRBV12-3 or TRBV12-4 and TRBJ2-1; D unresolved. The CDR3 extends over 11 amino acids. V was pared by 4 bases and J by 9 bases, with 7 bases between. CDR3 protein: CASSSAGEQFF. The CDR3 bases are TGTGCCAGCAGTTCCGCCGGTGAGCAGTTCTTC.

In its sample, this clonotype was seen many times. CDR3 sequence reads: CASSVTPGNTEAFF. For the CDR3, the DNA is TGTGCCAGCAGCGTAACCCCAGGGAACACTGAAGCTTTCTTT. The gene calls are TRBV6-2 or TRBV6-3 and TRBJ1-1; D ambiguous. This CDR3 region has 14 residues. The V end was cut by 6 bases, the J end by 1 base, with 12 bases between. Germline V CDR1 and CDR2: MNHEY, SVGEGT.

This clonotype was detected ten times or more. V and J are TRBV5-1 and TRBJ2-1; 8 bases map to TRBD2. Trimming took 5 bases from V and 7 from J; bases not matched to a gene: 8. The CDR3 sequence is 14 residues long. Germline V CDR1 and CDR2: SGHRS, YFSETQ. The CDR3 nucleotides read TGCGCCAGCAGGCCGGGAGGGCCGAGTAATGAGCAGTTCTTC. Residues: CASRPGGPSNEQFF.

This clonotype has at least ten counts. V gene TRBV28 combines with J gene TRBJ1-5, with 7 bases lining up with TRBD1. The CDR3 covers 14 residues. Germline V CDR1 and CDR2: MDHEN, SYDVKM. Trimming at V came to 6 bases and at J to 7 bases, leaving 9 bases not matched to a gene. The CDR3 loop is CASSQQQGLQPQHF. The CDR3 DNA reads TGTGCCAGCAGCCAACAACAGGGGTTACAGCCCCAGCATTTT. Using reference TRBV28 and TRBJ1-5 for the parts outside the CDR3, the full variable domain is DVKVTQSSRYLVKRTGEKVFLECVQDMDHENMFWYRQDPGLGLRLIYFSYDVKMKEKGDIPEGYSVSREKKERFSLILESASTNQTSMYLCASSQQQGLQPQHFGDGTRLSIL.

V usage is TRBV27 and J usage is TRBJ2-7; D remains unclear. Germline V gives CDR1 MNHEY, CDR2 SMNVEV (reference sequence). V lost 6 bases, J lost 1 base, and 13 bases lay in between. The CDR3 contains 14 residues. The CDR3 protein is CASSPRMGSYEQYF. DNA of the CDR3: TGTGCCAGCAGCCCGAGGATGGGGTCCTACGAGCAGTACTTC.

This clonotype was detected many times. The V call is TRBV19, the J call TRBJ2-6; no clear D. Germline CDR1 LNHDA, CDR2 SQIVND (reference sequence). V dropped 3 bases and J dropped 0 bases, with 9 bases sitting between them. CDR3 length: 16 residues. The CDR3 loop reads CASSMATLSGANVLTF. The CDR3 region has the DNA TGTGCCAGTAGTATGGCTACACTCTCTGGGGCCAACGTCCTGACTTTC. The complete variable domain, with remaining parts taken from reference TRBV19 and TRBJ2-6, reads DGGITQSPKYLFRKEGQNVTLSCEQNLNHDAMYWYRQDPGQGLRLIYYSQIVNDFQKGDIAEGYSVSREKKESFPLTVTSAQKNPTAFYLCASSMATLSGANVLTFGAGSRLTVL.

CDR3 sequence: CSARGDGVNEQFF. The CDR3 DNA reads as TGCAGTGCTAGAGGGGATGGGGTGAATGAGCAGTTCTTC. V gene TRBV20-1 combines with J gene TRBJ2-1; D gene unclear. The CDR3 extends over 13 amino acids. Germline assignment: CDR1 DFQATT and CDR2 SNEGSKA (reference sequence). V was clipped by 1 base and J by 7 bases, with 11 bases between them.

The genes are TRBV29-1 and TRBJ1-1, with a possible D match to TRBD1 (5 bases). Germline V CDR1 and CDR2: SQVTM, ANQGSEA. This CDR3 is 15 amino acids long. V lost 2 bases, J lost 1 base, and 14 bases lay in between. CDR3 in DNA: TGCAGCGTTGAACCCCCGGGGGGGAGGAACACTGAAGCTTTCTTT. This gives the protein CSVEPPGGRNTEAFF.

The sample holds many counts of this clonotype. The chain is built from TRBV28 and TRBJ2-3; 11 nucleotides line up with TRBD2. The CDR3 sequence is 15 residues long. In germline, CDR1 is MDHEN, CDR2 SYDVKM. J lost 5 bases, V lost 3 bases, and 4 bases had no gene match. The CDR3 bases are TGTGCCAGCAGTTTGGTCGGACTAGCGGGAGATACGCAGTATTTT. Encoded protein: CASSLVGLAGDTQYF.

This clonotype occurred a few times. The rearrangement uses TRBV7-2 and TRBJ2-7; no clear D gene. The length of the CDR3 is 15 residues. V lost 1 base, J lost 2 bases, and 12 bases lay in between. Germline V gene sequence: CDR1 SGHTA, CDR2 FQGNSA. The chain's CDR3 is CASSLGSRRTYEQYF. The DNA of the CDR3 is TGTGCCAGCAGCTTAGGCAGTCGACGTACCTACGAGCAGTACTTC.

The chain has TRBV4-1 and TRBJ1-1, with D perhaps matching TRBD1 (5 bases). The CDR3 extends over 14 amino acids. Trimming took off 4 bases at V and 5 bases at J, with 14 bases between the two ends. Germline assignment: CDR1 MGHRA and CDR2 YSYEKL. This CDR3 reads CASSREGAGTEAFF. The DNA for the CDR3 is TGCGCCAGCAGCCGAGAAGGGGCTGGGACTGAAGCTTTCTTT.

This clonotype has at least ten counts. This chain uses TRBV20-1 with TRBJ2-7; D is uncertain. V was cut by 1 base and J by 7 bases, with 17 bases left in between. Germline CDR1 DFQATT, CDR2 SNEGSKA (reference sequence). The CDR3 covers 14 residues. CDR3 DNA sequence: TGCAGTGCTAGAGGACGGCCGTCCTACGTGGAGCAGTACTTC. Translating it yields CSARGRPSYVEQYF.

This clonotype was seen only a few times. The chain has TRBV20-1 and TRBJ2-7, with TRBD2 matching over 8 bases. V lost 6 bases, J lost 6 bases, and 28 bases stayed unmatched. From germline, CDR1 is DFQATT and CDR2 SNEGSKA (reference sequence). This CDR3 spans 19 amino acids. This chain's CDR3 is CSAASSTDYSGTRRGEQYF. The CDR3 DNA reads as TGCAGTGCCGCATCCTCCACCGATTATTCCGGGACTAGAAGGGGCGAGCAGTACTTC.

This clonotype was seen more than once but under ten times. The chain carries TRBV4-3 and TRBJ2-5; unclear D gene. CDR1 is LGHNA, CDR2 YSLEER, per germline. CDR3 length: 13 amino acids. Deletions cut 0 bases from V and 3 bases from J, with 5 bases between. The CDR3 bases are TGCGCCAGCAGCCAAGAGAAAGAAGAGACCCAGTACTTC. It yields the protein CASSQEKEETQYF.

This clonotype was detected many times. The chain carries TRBV6-5 and TRBJ2-3; D may match TRBD1 or TRBD2 (5 bases each). V lost 2 bases and J lost 2, with 11 bases in between. The length of the CDR3 is 15 residues. The germline CDR1 and CDR2 sequences are MNHEY and SVGAGI. The CDR3 sequence is CASSYRGADTDTQYF. The CDR3 DNA reads TGTGCCAGCAGTTACAGAGGGGCGGACACAGATACGCAGTATTTT.

V gene TRBV7-9 combines with J gene TRBJ1-1, with D unresolved. The CDR3 length is 12 residues. The germline V and J ends were trimmed by 2 bases and 12 bases, with 13 bases remaining between them. The germline V gene has CDR1 SEHNR and CDR2 FQNEAQ (reference sequence). Here the CDR3 reads CASSLLKGPPFF. As DNA, the CDR3 is TGTGCCAGCAGCTTATTGAAGGGTCCCCCTTTCTTT.

Remarks on this clonotype: The junction shows a germline mismatch at one end, possibly a read error. The chain links TRBV28 to TRBJ2-7; 7 bases map to TRBD1. Germline V lookup: CDR1 MDHEN, CDR2 SYDVKM. This CDR3 comprises 15 residues. The CDR3 spells CAGDKGQLSSYEQYF. In DNA, the CDR3 is TGTGCCGGCGATAAGGGACAGCTGAGCTCCTATGAGCAGTACTTC.

This clonotype was observed many times. The genes are TRBV28 and TRBJ2-1; D is possibly TRBD1 or TRBD2 (6 bases each). V shed 6 bases and J shed 4 bases, with 10 bases lying between them. This CDR3 has 13 amino acids. The germline gives CDR1 MDHEN, CDR2 SYDVKM. In DNA form, the CDR3 reads TGTGCCAGCAGCTTAGGGGGGTACAATGAGCAGTTCTTC. Its protein product is CASSLGGYNEQFF.

This clonotype was recorded at least ten times. The J gene is TRBJ2-1, the V gene TRBV5-1; D possibly corresponds to TRBD1 (6 bases). The germline CDR1 and CDR2 sequences are SGHRS and YFSETQ. The ends were cut back, 1 base at V and 2 bases at J, with 16 bases in the middle. The CDR3 is 17 residues long. The CDR3 nucleotides are TGCGCCAGCAGCTTGTACAGGGAGCCGCTGCCCTACAATGAGCAGTTCTTC. Translating gives CASSLYREPLPYNEQFF. Full variable domain (remainder filled in from reference TRBV5-1 and TRBJ2-1): KAGVTQTPRYLIKTRGQQVTLSCSPISGHRSVSWYQQTPGQGLQFLFEYFSETQRNKGNFPGRFSGRQFSNSRSEMNVSTLELGDSALYLCASSLYREPLPYNEQFFGPGTRLTVL.

The table lists this clonotype with many counts. This chain uses TRBV12-3 or TRBV12-4 with TRBJ2-1; 7 bases line up with TRBD2. V lost 6 bases to trimming and J lost 4 bases; unmatched junction nucleotides: 12. The CDR3 length is 16 residues. CDR3 sequence (DNA): TGTGCCAGCAGCCTTCTTCGACAGCGGGGATACAATGAGCAGTTCTTC. It yields the protein CASSLLRQRGYNEQFF.

This clonotype has a handful of counts. The J gene is TRBJ1-3, the V gene TRBV19; D is uncertain. Per germline, CDR1 LNHDA and CDR2 SQIVND (reference sequence). This CDR3 contains 13 residues. The V end lost 8 bases, the J end lost 2 bases, and 10 bases lay between the germline ends. In DNA form, the CDR3 reads TGTGCCAGTGACCCGGGTGCTGGAAACACCATATATTTT. Translating gives CASDPGAGNTIYF.

This clonotype was picked up a small number of times. This may be a read error, as it is one base from a much larger clone. The rearrangement links TRBV28 to TRBJ2-3; 11 bases align to TRBD2. V dropped 5 bases and J dropped 7; count of bases not matched to a gene: 11. The V gene's germline CDR1 is MDHEN and CDR2 SYDVKM. CDR3 size: 16 residues. For the CDR3, the DNA is TGTGCCAGCAGTACCACGGTAGCGGGAGGGCCGAATACGCAGTATTTT. This translates into CASSTTVAGGPNTQYF. Supplemented by reference TRBV28 and TRBJ2-3, the full variable domain reads DVKVTQSSRYLVKRTGEKVFLECVQDMDHENMFWYRQDPGLGLRLIYFSYDVKMKEKGDIPEGYSVSREKKERFSLILESASTNQTSMYLCASSTTVAGGPNTQYFGPGTRLTVL.

This clonotype has a handful of counts. The V gene is TRBV3-1, the J gene TRBJ2-4; possible D gene TRBD2, 6 bases. The germline gives CDR1 LGHDT, CDR2 YNNKEL (reference sequence). Trimming removed 1 base from V and 1 base from J, with 23 bases in between. There are 20 residues in the CDR3. The CDR3: CASSQAGGSGEVFAKNIQYF. CDR3 nucleotides: TGTGCCAGCAGCCAAGCCGGCGGGTCGGGGGAGGTTTTCGCCAAAAACATTCAGTACTTC. Supplemented by reference TRBV3-1 and TRBJ2-4, the full variable domain reads DTAVSQTPKYLVTQMGNDKSIKCEQNLGHDTMYWYKQDSKKFLKIMFSYNNKELIINETVPNRFSPKSPDKAHLNLHINSLELGDSAVYFCASSQAGGSGEVFAKNIQYFGAGTRLSVL.